These 14 T cell receptor beta chains were all obtained from the same sample, sequenced in a study of cytomegalovirus exposure and HLA in healthy donors. The PCR contained 60 Vbeta and 13 Jbeta primers. Measured with immunoSEQ multiplex PCR; TCRdb has only the in-frame clones, and not every one. The table includes under 90,000 clones, 85% to 90% detected once. Sequenced sample: PBMCs. The receptors were sampled from a man aged 18 to 35 in good health and CMV-seronegative.

The V gene is TRBV19, the J gene TRBJ2-3, with 10 bases fitting TRBD2. The germline V gene encodes CDR1 LNHDA and CDR2 SQIVND (reference sequence). The V and J ends lost 5 bases and 0 bases, in that order; junction bases with no gene match: 2. CDR3 length: 15 residues. CDR3 sequence (DNA): TGTGCCAGTAGTGTGACTAGCGGGAGCACAGATACGCAGTATTTT. Its protein product is CASSVTSGSTDTQYF. Using reference TRBV19 and TRBJ2-3 for the parts outside the CDR3, the full variable domain is DGGITQSPKYLFRKEGQNVTLSCEQNLNHDAMYWYRQDPGQGLRLIYYSQIVNDFQKGDIAEGYSVSREKKESFPLTVTSAQKNPTAFYLCASSVTSGSTDTQYFGPGTRLTVL.

The J gene is TRBJ1-1, the V gene TRBV6-5; 8 nucleotides match TRBD1. Unmatched junction bases numbered 4, after V lost 6 bases and J lost 1 base. The germline V gene encodes CDR1 MNHEY and CDR2 SVGAGI. This CDR3 is built from 14 residues. CDR3 sequence (DNA): TGTGCCAGCAGCTTGGACAGGGCGAACACTGAAGCTTTCTTT. Its translation: CASSLDRANTEAFF.

The J gene is TRBJ1-4, the V gene TRBV4-2, with D possibly TRBD1 on 5 matching bases. Between the trimmed V and J ends, which lost 0 bases and 3 bases, there was a span of 14 bases. Germline CDR1 reads LGHNA; CDR2 reads YNFKEQ. The CDR3 is 17 residues long. CDR3 region: CASSQENGASANEKLFF. CDR3 coding DNA: TGTGCCAGCAGCCAAGAGAATGGGGCTTCGGCTAATGAAAAACTGTTTTTT.

The chain combines TRBV5-1 with TRBJ1-1; D remains unclear. This CDR3 is 13 amino acids long. With 8 bases removed from V and 4 bases from J, the gap between germline ends came to 15 bases. CDR1 is SGHRS, CDR2 YFSETQ, per germline. In DNA form, the CDR3 reads TGCGCCAGTGTCAGTCCCGGGAGCACTGAAGCTTTCTTT. This sequence encodes CASVSPGSTEAFF.

Remarks on this clone: A junction end diverges from the germline sequence, so it may reflect a read error. The V and J genes are TRBV27 and TRBJ2-7; tentative D call: TRBD1 (6 bases). Germline loops: CDR1 MNHEY, CDR2 SMNVEV (reference sequence). The CDR3 has 11 residues. The CDR3 spells CVTRDNYEQYF. The CDR3, as DNA: TGCGTGACTCGGGACAACTACGAGCAGTACTTC.

Here the CDR3 reads CASSTGPISSGANVLTF. Here the CDR3 DNA reads TGTGCCAGCAGCACCGGTCCTATCTCCTCTGGGGCCAACGTCCTGACTTTC. The rearrangement links TRBV7-2 to TRBJ2-6, with D unclear. Germline values: CDR1 SGHTA, CDR2 FQGNSA. V was cut by 5 bases and J by 0 bases, with 14 bases left in between. The CDR3 length is 17 residues.

A few counts support this clone. The CDR3 DNA reads as TGTGCCAGCAGTTACGGGACAGAAGCTTTCTTT. Its translation: CASSYGTEAFF. The chain combines TRBV6-5 with TRBJ1-1; possible D gene TRBD1, 6 bases. The germline gives CDR1 MNHEY, CDR2 SVGAGI. V shed 2 bases and J shed 8 bases, with 6 bases lying between them. The CDR3 runs 11 residues.

This clone turned up a few times. V and J are TRBV11-1 and TRBJ1-1; D is uncertain. Germline V gene sequence: CDR1 SGHAT, CDR2 FQDESV (reference sequence). V was shortened by 5 bases and J by 0 bases, with 13 bases between the two germline ends. The CDR3 covers 15 residues. The CDR3 sequence is CASSTERALNTEAFF. As DNA, the CDR3 is TGTGCCAGCAGCACAGAGCGGGCACTGAACACTGAAGCTTTCTTT.

The chain employs TRBV28 and TRBJ1-2, with D perhaps TRBD1 (5 bases). CDR3 length: 13 amino acids. CDR1 MDHEN and CDR2 SYDVKM come from the germline V gene. The V end was cut by 5 bases, the J end by 4 bases, with 11 bases between. This CDR3 reads CASSPGPGYGYTF. The CDR3, as DNA: TGTGCCAGCAGTCCAGGGCCGGGCTATGGCTACACCTTC.

The rearrangement uses TRBV7-9 and TRBJ2-1, with 12 bases lining up with TRBD1. V was clipped by 6 bases and J by 6 bases; unmatched bases: 3. Germline CDR1 and CDR2: SEHNR and FQNEAQ (reference sequence). The CDR3 extends over 14 amino acids. This CDR3 reads CASRGQGAANEQFF. The CDR3 nucleotides are TGTGCCAGCAGGGGACAGGGGGCGGCCAATGAGCAGTTCTTC. Filled out from reference TRBV7-9 and TRBJ2-1, the complete variable domain reads DTGVSQNPRHKITKRGQNVTFRCDPISEHNRLYWYRQTLGQGPEFLTYFQNEAQLEKSRLLSDRFSAERPKGSFSTLEIQRTEQGDSAMYLCASRGQGAANEQFFGPGTRLTVL.

This rearrangement joins TRBV6-4 to TRBJ2-1; tentative D call: TRBD2 (6 bases). The CDR3 sequence is 13 residues long. Germline V gene lookup returns CDR1 MRHNA and CDR2 SNTAGT. The V end lost 3 bases, the J end lost 9 bases, and 12 bases lay between the germline ends. CDR3 nucleotide sequence: TGTGCCAGCAGTGAGACTAGTTATAGTGAGCAGTTCTTC. This encodes CASSETSYSEQFF.

The rearrangement joins TRBV19 to TRBJ2-5; TRBD2 matches at 12 bases. Losses at the gene ends were 5 bases for V and 0 bases for J; bases not matched to a gene: 1. The CDR3 runs 15 residues. Germline values: CDR1 LNHDA, CDR2 SQIVND (reference sequence). In nucleotides, the CDR3 is TGTGCCAGTAGTGGGACTAGCGGGTACCAAGAGACCCAGTACTTC. Its protein product is CASSGTSGYQETQYF. The full variable domain, in which reference TRBV19 and TRBJ2-5 provide the parts outside the CDR3, is DGGITQSPKYLFRKEGQNVTLSCEQNLNHDAMYWYRQDPGQGLRLIYYSQIVNDFQKGDIAEGYSVSREKKESFPLTVTSAQKNPTAFYLCASSGTSGYQETQYFGPGTRLLVL.

This chain joins TRBV28 and TRBJ2-1, with 14 bases aligning to TRBD2. The CDR3 covers 16 residues. The junction had 9 bases not matched to a gene; V was cut back by 5 bases and J by 9 bases. Germline V gives CDR1 MDHEN, CDR2 SYDVKM. DNA of the CDR3: TGTGCCAGCAGTCGACTAGCGGGAGGGCCTCGCGTTGAGCAGTTCTTC. This translates into CASSRLAGGPRVEQFF. Based on the CDR3 plus reference TRBV28 and TRBJ2-1, the full variable domain is DVKVTQSSRYLVKRTGEKVFLECVQDMDHENMFWYRQDPGLGLRLIYFSYDVKMKEKGDIPEGYSVSREKKERFSLILESASTNQTSMYLCASSRLAGGPRVEQFFGPGTRLTVL.

A single count supports this clone. The chain employs TRBV28 and TRBJ1-2; D is perhaps TRBD1 (6 bases). CDR3 length: 12 amino acids. Between the trimmed V and J ends, which lost 8 bases and 4 bases, there was a span of 11 bases. Germline V CDR1 and CDR2: MDHEN, SYDVKM. The CDR3 here is CASAQGTYGYTF. The CDR3 coding sequence is TGTGCCAGCGCCCAGGGGACCTATGGCTACACCTTC.